One and the same sample provided the 25 T cell receptor beta chains below, sequenced in a study of cytomegalovirus exposure and HLA in healthy donors. TCRdb's table, derived via immunoSEQ multiplex PCR, lists solely in-frame clones and lacks some. In the table there are over 120,000 clones, 87% of which are singletons. What was sequenced was PBMCs. These receptors came from a man aged 18 to 29 in good health and CMV-seropositive.

The chain combines TRBV27 with TRBJ2-3; tentative D call: TRBD2 (6 bases). V lost 1 base to trimming and J lost 0 bases, with 14 bases between them. The CDR3 runs to 17 residues. The germline CDR1 and CDR2 sequences are MNHEY and SMNVEV (reference sequence). Written as DNA, the CDR3 is TGTGCCAGCAGTTTATTAGCCGCGGGGACTAGCACAGATACGCAGTATTTT. It translates to CASSLLAAGTSTDTQYF.

This clone turned up a few times. The genes are TRBV5-1 and TRBJ2-2, with 14 bases aligning to TRBD2. Germline assignment: CDR1 SGHRS and CDR2 YFSETQ. The CDR3 is made up of 18 amino acids. V lost 4 bases to trimming and J lost 0 bases; unmatched junction nucleotides: 5. The CDR3 nucleotides read TGCGCCAGCAGCCCGCGGACTAGCGGGGGGTCGAACACCGGGGAGCTGTTTTTT. Its protein is CASSPRTSGGSNTGELFF.

The chain recombines TRBV11-2 with TRBJ1-2; D call uncertain. The V end lost 3 bases, the J end lost 6 bases, and 8 bases lay between the germline ends. This CDR3 region has 12 residues. Germline CDR1 SGHAT, CDR2 FQNNGV. This CDR3 reads CASSFLGNGYTF. CDR3 DNA: TGTGCCAGCAGCTTTCTCGGGAATGGCTACACCTTC.

The V and J genes are TRBV28 and TRBJ2-7; 7 nucleotides align to TRBD1. The CDR3 contains 14 residues. V shed 1 base and J 12 bases; nucleotides not matched to a gene: 12. From germline, CDR1 is MDHEN and CDR2 SYDVKM. CDR3 protein: CASSLYRGQFPVYF. DNA for the CDR3: TGTGCCAGCAGTTTATATCGGGGACAGTTCCCCGTGTACTTC.

The J gene is TRBJ2-3, the V gene TRBV29-1; 7 bases match TRBD2. The CDR3 is 16 amino acids. Germline-derived CDR1 and CDR2 are SQVTM and ANQGSEA. The V segment lost 4 bases and the J segment 3 bases; nucleotides outside the gene matches: 13. The CDR3 coding sequence is TGCAGCGTTGGGGGGGGGATCCTAGGAGGAACAGATACGCAGTATTTT. This translates into CSVGGGILGGTDTQYF.

This chain joins TRBV19 and TRBJ2-3, with D possibly matching TRBD1 (5 bases). Germline V gene data show CDR1 as LNHDA and CDR2 as SQIVND (reference sequence). With 4 bases removed from V and 1 base from J, the gap between germline ends came to 15 bases. The CDR3 is 16 residues long. The CDR3 spells CASSTQGLPGTDTQYF. The CDR3 nucleotides read TGTGCCAGTAGTACCCAGGGTCTCCCAGGCACAGATACGCAGTATTTT.

The chain uses TRBV28 and TRBJ2-2, with D possibly matching TRBD2 (6 bases). CDR1 and CDR2 (germline): MDHEN, SYDVKM. V was trimmed by 2 bases and J by 7 bases, leaving 11 bases between them. CDR3 length: 14 amino acids. CDR3 sequence (DNA): TGTGCCAGCAGTTTAAAACTAGCTGACGGGGAGCTGTTTTTT. Its protein is CASSLKLADGELFF.

The chain recombines TRBV27 with TRBJ1-1; TRBD1 matches at 7 bases. Germline V gene data show CDR1 as MNHEY and CDR2 as SMNVEV (reference sequence). There are 13 residues in the CDR3. Trimming removed 10 bases from V and 2 bases from J; junction bases left unmatched: 7. The DNA for the CDR3 is TGTGCCACCTCAACAGGGGCTAACACTGAAGCTTTCTTT. This translates into CATSTGANTEAFF.

This sequence joins TRBV5-1 and TRBJ1-1, with 7 bases aligning to TRBD1. Germline CDR1 SGHRS, CDR2 YFSETQ. The CDR3 spans 14 residues. V lost 4 bases to trimming and J lost 4 bases; unmatched junction nucleotides: 7. The CDR3 loop is CASSAQGVSTEAFF. CDR3 DNA: TGCGCCAGCAGCGCCCAGGGGGTGAGCACTGAAGCTTTCTTT.

The chain has TRBV20-1 and TRBJ1-1; the D is unclear. This CDR3 has 11 residues. V lost 0 bases and J 8 bases, leaving 7 bases between the germline ends. CDR1 is DFQATT and CDR2 is SNEGSKA in the germline V gene (reference sequence). The CDR3 sequence: CSARDLLEAFF. Here the CDR3 DNA reads TGCAGTGCTAGAGACCTATTGGAAGCTTTCTTT.

The table lists this clone with a few counts. V and J are TRBV25-1 and TRBJ1-2; D uncertain. Germline values: CDR1 MGHDK, CDR2 SYGVNS. The CDR3 runs 14 residues. The V and J ends lost 3 bases and 1 base respectively, with 9 bases between them. The CDR3 DNA follows: TGTGCCAGCAGTGATATTGGCCTTAACTATGGCTACACCTTC. Its translation is CASSDIGLNYGYTF.

This clone was seen only once. The chain couples TRBV19 to TRBJ2-7, with D perhaps matching TRBD2 (6 bases). The CDR3 totals 14 residues. The germline V gene has CDR1 LNHDA and CDR2 SQIVND (reference sequence). Trimming left V 2 bases short and J 6 bases short, with 14 bases between. The CDR3 sequence: CASSIQTLAGEQYF. CDR3 in DNA: TGTGCCAGTAGTATACAAACACTAGCCGGCGAGCAGTACTTC. Full variable domain (missing parts from reference TRBV19 and TRBJ2-7): DGGITQSPKYLFRKEGQNVTLSCEQNLNHDAMYWYRQDPGQGLRLIYYSQIVNDFQKGDIAEGYSVSREKKESFPLTVTSAQKNPTAFYLCASSIQTLAGEQYFGPGTRLTVT.

The V gene is TRBV5-1, the J gene TRBJ2-7; 7 bases match TRBD1. Germline loops: CDR1 SGHRS, CDR2 YFSETQ. The J segment lost 3 bases and the V segment lost 0 bases, leaving 12 bases of the junction unmatched. CDR3 length: 17 residues. The CDR3 nucleotides read TGCGCCAGCAGCTTGGCTGACGTTCGGGACAGAAGCTACGAGCAGTACTTC. It is translated as CASSLADVRDRSYEQYF. Filled out from reference TRBV5-1 and TRBJ2-7, the complete variable domain reads KAGVTQTPRYLIKTRGQQVTLSCSPISGHRSVSWYQQTPGQGLQFLFEYFSETQRNKGNFPGRFSGRQFSNSRSEMNVSTLELGDSALYLCASSLADVRDRSYEQYFGPGTRLTVT.

This clone was seen only once. This sequence joins TRBV12-5 and TRBJ1-1; TRBD1 matches 7 bases. The CDR3 consists of 13 residues. Germline loops: CDR1 LGHNT, CDR2 FRNRAP. With V trimmed by 5 bases and J by 5 bases, 5 bases remained unmatched. CDR3 region: CASGPSGGTEAFF. CDR3 coding DNA: TGTGCTAGTGGTCCGTCAGGGGGGACTGAAGCTTTCTTT.

The rearrangement links TRBV19 to TRBJ2-7; 12 bases map to TRBD2. J lost 5 bases, V lost 7 bases, and 6 bases had no gene match. This CDR3 has 14 residues. Looked up from germline, CDR1 is LNHDA and CDR2 is SQIVND (reference sequence). CDR3 sequence reads: CASKTSGSNHEQYF. CDR3 in DNA: TGTGCCAGTAAGACTAGCGGGAGTAACCACGAGCAGTACTTC.

This rearrangement joins TRBV5-1 to TRBJ2-1; possibly TRBD1 for D (6 bases). V dropped 5 bases and J dropped 6 bases, with 12 bases sitting between them. CDR1 is SGHRS, CDR2 YFSETQ, per germline. The CDR3 loop spans 13 amino acids. CDR3 in DNA: TGCGCCAGCAGTAAGTTAGGGGGCAATGAGCAGTTCTTC. Translating it yields CASSKLGGNEQFF. Full variable domain (missing parts from reference TRBV5-1 and TRBJ2-1): KAGVTQTPRYLIKTRGQQVTLSCSPISGHRSVSWYQQTPGQGLQFLFEYFSETQRNKGNFPGRFSGRQFSNSRSEMNVSTLELGDSALYLCASSKLGGNEQFFGPGTRLTVL.

The genes are TRBV10-3 and TRBJ2-3; 10 bases line up with TRBD2. The CDR3 contains 15 residues. CDR1 is ENHRY and CDR2 is SYGVKD in the germline V gene. J was trimmed by 5 bases and V by 3 bases; bases with no gene match: 5. In DNA form, the CDR3 reads TGTGCCATCAGTGAAGCGGGGGGGCATAGAGATACGCAGTATTTT. Encoded protein: CAISEAGGHRDTQYF.

This chain connects TRBV19 to TRBJ2-1; TRBD2 matches 14 bases. CDR1 and CDR2 (germline): LNHDA, SQIVND (reference sequence). J was trimmed by 10 bases and V by 3 bases; bases with no gene match: 5. The CDR3 runs to 15 residues. CDR3 sequence: CASSMTSGRAGEQFF. CDR3 nucleotides: TGTGCCAGTAGTATGACTAGCGGGAGGGCAGGGGAGCAGTTCTTC.

This chain joins TRBV2 and TRBJ1-2; D is undetermined. V lost 2 bases and J 2 bases, leaving 9 bases between the germline ends. The germline V gene has CDR1 SNHLY and CDR2 FYNNEI. This CDR3 comprises 14 residues. CDR3 nucleotide sequence: TGTGCCAGCAGTGAACAGTACCTCAACTATGGCTACACCTTC. Translated, it gives CASSEQYLNYGYTF. Using reference TRBV2 and TRBJ1-2 for the parts outside the CDR3, the full variable domain is EPEVTQTPSHQVTQMGQEVILRCVPISNHLYFYWYRQILGQKVEFLVSFYNNEISEKSEIFDDQFSVERPDGSNFTLKIRSTKLEDSAMYFCASSEQYLNYGYTFGSGTRLTVV.

The rearrangement links TRBV5-4 to TRBJ2-1; TRBD2 matches 10 bases. Germline values: CDR1 SGHNT, CDR2 YYREEE (reference sequence). This CDR3 contains 15 residues. With V trimmed by 3 bases and J by 8 bases, 8 bases remained unmatched. CDR3 loop: CASSSLAGTLYEQFF. Written as DNA, the CDR3 is TGTGCCAGCAGCTCACTAGCGGGGACGCTATATGAGCAGTTCTTC.

The rearrangement uses TRBV7-2 and TRBJ2-1; 7 bases fit TRBD2. Germline V gene data show CDR1 as SGHTA and CDR2 as FQGNSA. The CDR3 spans 14 residues. The junction had 11 bases not matched to a gene; V was cut back by 0 bases and J by 15 bases. As DNA, the CDR3 is TGTGCCAGCAGCTTAGCGAAAGGGGTGCGGGAGTGGTTCTTC. It specifies CASSLAKGVREWFF.

This clone was detected only once. The chain links TRBV9 to TRBJ2-7, with TRBD2 matching over 7 bases. The CDR3 runs to 15 residues. Germline assignment: CDR1 SGDLS and CDR2 YYNGEE. The V and J ends lost 4 bases and 6 bases, in that order; junction bases with no gene match: 13. CDR3 in DNA: TGTGCCAGCAGCTCACTTGGGAGGGACCGATTCGAGCAGTACTTC. Its translation: CASSSLGRDRFEQYF.

This rearrangement joins TRBV5-6 to TRBJ1-5; D remains unclear. The CDR3 totals 13 residues. The germline CDR1 and CDR2 sequences are SGHDT and YYEEEE. Trimming pared 3 bases from V and 2 bases from J, leaving 6 bases between. CDR3 sequence: CASSSGGNQPQHF. Written as DNA, the CDR3 is TGTGCCAGCAGCTCGGGAGGCAATCAGCCCCAGCATTTT. Variable domain in full (rest from reference TRBV5-6 and TRBJ1-5): DAGVTQSPTHLIKTRGQQVTLRCSPKSGHDTVSWYQQALGQGPQFIFQYYEEEERQRGNFPDRFSGHQFPNYSSELNVNALLLGDSALYLCASSSGGNQPQHFGDGTRLSIL.

This clone turned up a few times. The chain combines TRBV7-6 with TRBJ2-1; the match to TRBD2 covers 11 bases. V was pared by 5 bases and J by 12 bases, with 18 bases of the junction left unmatched. CDR1 SGHVS and CDR2 FNYEAQ come from the germline V gene. The CDR3 is 17 amino acids. The CDR3 loop is CASSLYSGTSGNTGQFF. In DNA, the CDR3 is TGTGCCAGCAGCCTCTACTCCGGGACTAGCGGCAACACGGGGCAGTTCTTC.

This rearrangement joins TRBV7-8 to TRBJ1-3; unclear D gene. Deletions cut 8 bases from V and 4 bases from J, with 12 bases between. This CDR3 has 13 residues. CDR1 is SGHVS, CDR2 FQNEAQ, per germline. The DNA of the CDR3 is TGTGCCAGCCATCTCGGGTACGGAAACACCATATATTTT. Its translation is CASHLGYGNTIYF.